This TCR beta chain stems from a study of shared clonotypes between healthy human individuals. Germline V CDR1 and CDR2: MGHRA, YSYEKL. V was pared by 5 bases and J by 8 bases, with 16 bases between. CDR3 length equals 15 residues. Generated by immunoSEQ multiplex PCR, the TCRdb table keeps only in-frame clones and is missing some. The sample yields about 2.1 million clones, roughly 91% seen once. Naive CD8 cells lacked CD45RO, underwent positive selection for CCR7 and left out terminally differentiated effector memory CD45RA+ cells. The source is a man between 18 and 29 years old in good health. Some clones in this sample may be carry-over from other donors' samples. Material for sequencing was naive CD8+ T cells from PBMCs. The rearrangement uses TRBV4-1 and TRBJ1-6, with D tentatively TRBD1 (6 bases). The CDR3 sequence: CASSWGPDPDSPLHF. CDR3 DNA sequence: TGCGCCAGCAGCTGGGGGCCTGATCCGGATTCACCCCTCCACTTT.